These 7 T cell receptor beta chains share one sample of origin, sequenced in a study of monozygotic twins with inflammatory bowel disease. From the 5' RACE reads, TCRdb lists one entry per CDR3 protein and no DNA. Its clone listing holds roughly 320,000 distinct CDR3 sequences. Sequenced: blood. These receptor sequences come from a human donor with ulcerative colitis or Crohn's disease, or a healthy co-twin of an affected twin (not recorded which).

This chain links TRBV7-9 with TRBJ2-1. The CDR3 has 15 residues. Germline CDR1 is SEHNR and CDR2 is FQNEAQ (reference sequence). CDR3 protein: CASSLVFLSSNEQFF.

This chain joins TRBV7-6 and TRBJ2-5; lacking DNA, the TRBD1 call made by TCRdb goes unchecked. The CDR3 length is 17 residues. The V gene's germline CDR1 is SGHVS and CDR2 FNYEAQ. The chain's CDR3 is CASSLVQAGAVQETQYF.

The rearrangement joins TRBV28 to TRBJ2-6; without DNA, the TCRdb call of TRBD2 cannot be checked. CDR1 and CDR2 (germline): MDHEN, SYDVKM. The CDR3 spans 15 residues. The CDR3 here is CASNLPRLGANVLTF.

The genes are TRBV30 and TRBJ2-2; with no DNA, the TCRdb D assignment of TRBD2 cannot be verified. The CDR3 is made up of 14 amino acids. Germline V gives CDR1 GTSNPN, CDR2 SVGIG (reference sequence). CDR3 protein: CAWRGTSNFRELFF.

This chain connects TRBV5-1 to TRBJ2-1; TCRdb returns TRBD1, unconfirmable since there is no DNA. The CDR3 is 14 residues long. Germline V gives CDR1 SGHRS, CDR2 YFSETQ. CDR3 loop: CASSLVPGADEQFF.

The chain recombines TRBV28 with TRBJ2-5; TCRdb's D call, TRBD1, is unchecked because there is no DNA. CDR3 size: 15 residues. Germline V lookup: CDR1 MDHEN, CDR2 SYDVKM. CDR3 residues: CASRKWTTYQETQYF.

The V gene is TRBV14, the J gene TRBJ2-7. The CDR3 is 14 residues long. In germline, CDR1 is SGHDN, CDR2 FVKESK. Here the CDR3 reads CASSQLATNYEQYF.